This T cell receptor (beta chain) was captured by sequencing in a study of T cells expressing NK-cell markers (dated by TCRdb to about 2020). A note on the overall study: TCR beta-chain repertoires were profiled in sorted CD3+CD56+NKG2C+, CD3+CD56+NKG2C- and CD3+CD56-NKG2C+ T-cell subsets from fewer than 10 donors. Among the eight sequenced donors, seven were HCMV-seropositive and one was HCMV-seronegative. Randomly selected healthy volunteers, three men and five women, were used as the eight sequenced donors. Sequencing of the libraries produced 2 x 150 bp reads on Illumina HiSeq 2000/2500, MiSeq or NextSeq. Results and caveats for the whole study, not just this receptor: Those dominant clonotypes were again the most abundant among CD3+CD56-NKG2C+ cells in several donors, at 28.3-60.1%. It remained unclear whether the expanded NKG2C-expressing T cell clones were specific for HCMV antigens. For roughly 6 donors, the dominant CD3+CD56+NKG2C+ clonotypes were among the top 10 CD8+ clonotypes and accounted for about 1.0-7.5% of CD8+ T cells.

CDR1 LGHDT and CDR2 YNNKEL were looked up in the germline V gene (reference sequence). Counted from cysteine to phenylalanine, this CDR3 has 14 amino acids. No DNA is given. Sequencing was performed on an Illumina HiSeq 2000. 5'RACE template switching, by which a universal primer site and unique molecular identifiers were added, was used to make TCR beta cDNA libraries. cDNA synthesis was primed from the TCR beta constant segment, followed by two successive PCR amplification steps. Turning to the authors' computational methods: MIGEC handled demultiplexing of the reads and grouping by UMI, while MiTCR was used to assemble and quantify clonotypes. Only TCR cDNA sequences supported by at least two reads were kept to exclude erroneous sequences. Downstream repertoire analysis used the tcR package, and clonotypes were matched across fractions by CDR3 nucleotide sequence plus V segment. VDJmatch was used to annotate antigen specificity against VDJdb, with one amino acid substitution allowed in CDR3. TCRdb reprocessed the reads; each CDR3 protein sequence makes one entry, and DNA is unavailable. TCRdb's processing, not the study's, gives the V and J calls here. This sample's table has entries for some 150,000 distinct CDR3 sequences. The ten largest account for 37% of the sample.

Concerning this clonotype: Its antigen remains unidentified.

HCMV-specific IgG was detected in serum with a commercial ELISA kit to determine HCMV serostatus. Peripheral blood mononuclear cells were isolated from blood by Ficoll density gradient centrifugation. This receptor was identified in a woman between 45 and 60 years old in good health. Donor details come from another sample of the same person, matched by shared clones. Recombination connected TRBV3-1 to TRBJ2-1; TCRdb calls TRBD2, which cannot be checked without DNA. The specimen was blood T cells: a sorted CD56 or NKG2C T cell subset, CD4+ or CD8+ T cells, or bulk PBMC T cells (not recorded which). For the CDR3, the sequence is CASSQVLRDNEQFF.